This T cell receptor beta chain was sequenced in a study of blood T cell repertoires in COVID-19 (dated by TCRdb to 2018 to 2021). Study-wide context: Samples covering the acute and convalescent phases of COVID-19 were provided by collaborators in the United States, Italy and Spain. Where available, HLA class I and class II types were obtained from metadata supplied by the sample provider rather than from assay-based typing. The repertoires were released in a freely available public database meant as a resource for research on the immune response to SARS-CoV-2. Samples were obtained from the ongoing ImmuneRACE study (first 160 participants) and from 1,254 subjects provided by 6 global collaborators. The sample metadata nearly always contained a de-identified subject ID, COVID-19 status, age in years and sex. Deeply sampled blood TCRbeta repertoires from subjects exposed to, actively infected with, or recovered from COVID-19 were included in the dataset. The material from the prospective study consisted of cDNA or gDNA derived from T cells, B-cell-depleted T cells, or PBMCs. The full study reports these points: How much clinical and demographic metadata was included differed by source and by participant, and the metadata was provided uncurated.

TCRbeta CDR3 regions were amplified from genomic DNA by means of the immunoSEQ Assay, a bias-controlled multiplex PCR. The authors' analysis ran thus. The number of nucleated cells in each sample was estimated by amplification of reference gene primers within the assay. To quantify the absolute abundance of each unique TCRbeta CDR3 rearrangement, sequence reads were collapsed and filtered. For each sample, productive Simpson clonality was calculated as the square root of Simpson's diversity index over productive rearrangements. Drawn from immuneACCESS, this table holds only the in-frame rearrangements with V and J called that TCRdb kept. Clones are partly lost; checked studies trace under half to an unresolved V gene and leave the rest unexplained. That table supplies the V and J calls and clone size; D and trimming were determined from the DNA. Counted in this sample were 110,000 or so clones; around 81% of them appeared once. The ten most abundant clones make up less than 5% of the sample.

To note about this clone: The target of this receptor is not known. Base qualities are not recorded, but no much larger clone differs from it by a single base.

The collaborating institutions used their own protocols to collect whole blood in K2EDTA tubes. For TCRbeta analysis, collaborators shipped samples as frozen whole blood, isolated PBMCs, or DNA extracted from either of those sample types. This receptor was taken from a human donor in a cohort sampled during active or convalescent COVID-19. Sequenced input: peripheral blood.

The nucleotides are TGTGCCACCAGTGATCCGACAGGGGTTGAAGATACGCAGTATTTT. This encodes CATSDPTGVEDTQYF. In this chain, TRBV24-1 is recombined with TRBJ2-3; TRBD1 fits 8 bases in the junction. The CDR1 and CDR2 encoded by the germline V gene are KGHDR and SFDVKD. The V end gives up 3 bases and the J end 5 bases, leaving 6 bases in the junction not matched to a gene. There are 15 amino acids in the CDR3, from cysteine to phenylalanine inclusive. Just the 45-base CDR3 DNA is kept, in frame starting at base 1.